What follows is one T cell receptor (beta chain) and its context. What it binds is not known. Profiled with immunoSEQ multiplex PCR; TCRdb holds only in-frame clones, not every one. This sample has about 98,000 clones, with approximately 78% found just once. This sample is drawn from a study of radiotherapy plus CTLA-4 blockade in lung cancer. V was trimmed by 2 bases and J by 5 bases, leaving 29 bases between them. The CDR3 has 20 amino acids. In germline, CDR1 is SGDLS, CDR2 YYNGEE. Notes on the study in general: There was expansion of tumor-derived TCR clones in blood after radiotherapy plus ipilimumab.

The chain uses TRBV9 and TRBJ2-1, with D possibly being TRBD1 (5 bases). The starting material was peripheral blood, obtained from a patient treated with radiotherapy plus ipilimumab. This TCR was recovered from a human donor with non-small cell lung cancer who had a partial response to radiotherapy plus ipilimumab. DNA for the CDR3: TGTGCCAGCAGCGTCGAACAAGGTGCGAATTTGTGGGGCACGAACAATGAGCAGTTCTTC. Residues: CASSVEQGANLWGTNNEQFF.